This TCR beta chain is drawn from a study of CD8+ T cells in alopecia areata. At the level of the study: Once tofacitinib had been taken for 6 to 18 months, 6 months off drug followed.

Study-wide findings and caveats: The treated group had a single nonresponder, limiting CD8+ expansion-response conclusions. Clonality exceeded that of normal scalp in lesional scalp, most notably in alopecia totalis/universalis.

Treatment defined: oral pan-JAK inhibitor, 5-10 mg twice daily. In the case of this clone: Its antigen remains unidentified.

Sequencing used cDNA as its template, made by extracting RNA and reverse transcribing it. Repertoires were generated with immunoSEQ multiplex PCR, while TCRdb's copy carries only in-frame clones and drops some. The sample has roughly 190,000 clones, 60% seen once; the top ten hold around 0.69%. The CDR3 has 13 amino acids. Trimming stripped 7 bases from V and 7 bases from J, with 17 bases between. CDR1 and CDR2 from the germline V gene are SGHTA and FQGNSA. The clonotype was recovered from a human donor with alopecia areata. V is TRBV7-2 and J is TRBJ2-7, with D possibly being TRBD1 or TRBD2 (5 bases each). The specimen comprised CD4+ T cells sorted from blood, sampled at week 4, from a patient treated with tofacitinib. In DNA form, the CDR3 reads TGTGCCAGCACTTCGGGACGCGATGGGGAGCAGTACTTC. It codes for CASTSGRDGEQYF. Full variable domain (rest looked up from reference TRBV7-2 and TRBJ2-7): GAGVSQSPSNKVTEKGKDVELRCDPISGHTALYWYRQSLGQGLEFLIYFQGNSAPDKSGLPSDRFSAERTGGSVSTLTIQRTQQEDSAVYLCASTSGRDGEQYFGPGTRLTVT.